This paragraph covers one TCR beta chain sequence. The source of the sample is a study of shared clonotypes between healthy human individuals. The assay was immunoSEQ multiplex PCR, and TCRdb's table has in-frame clones only and misses some. Altogether hundreds of thousands of clones are present, approximately 92% being singletons, with the ten largest covering about 25%. Terminally differentiated effector memory CD45RA+ cells were excluded by CCR7 positive selection of CD45RO-negative cells. The sequence was obtained from a man younger than 45 in good health. The sequenced sample was naive CD8+ T cells sorted from blood.

CDR3 in amino acids: CASSLQGTSYEQYF. In DNA, the CDR3 is TGTGCCAGCAGCTTACAGGGGACCTCCTACGAGCAGTACTTC. The J gene is TRBJ2-7, the V gene TRBV7-6, with a weak D call TRBD1 (6 bases). V dropped 2 bases and J dropped 0 bases, with 8 bases sitting between them. CDR3 size: 14 residues. CDR1 is SGHVS and CDR2 is FNYEAQ in the germline V gene. The full variable domain, its missing parts supplied by reference TRBV7-6 and TRBJ2-7, is GAGVSQSPRYKVTKRGQDVALRCDPISGHVSLYWYRQALGQGPEFLTYFNYEAQQDKSGLPNDRFSAERPEGSISTLTIQRTEQRDSAMYRCASSLQGTSYEQYFGPGTRLTVT.